The entry below gives a single T cell receptor (beta chain) sequence along with its context. Its target is unknown. V was trimmed by 8 bases and J by 5 bases, leaving 15 bases between them. Per germline, CDR1 SNHLY and CDR2 FYNNEI. The CDR3 extends over 14 amino acids. This specimen comes from a study of graft-versus-host responses after intestinal transplantation. Notes on the study in general: High graft-versus-host to host-versus-graft clonal ratios were seen in allografts of patients with graft-donor T cell macrochimerism. Levels of circulating GvH clones at their peak were associated with early post-transplant HvG declines.

This table comes from immunoSEQ multiplex PCR, and its TCRdb copy is limited to in-frame clones, with some not included. The sample gives about 59,000 clones, roughly 93% of which show up once; 0.35% to 0.45% is in the top ten. The sequences come from unstimulated CD4+ T cells sorted from spleen or lymph node cells, collected before transplant. The chain employs TRBV2 and TRBJ1-4; TRBD1 is a possible D gene (5 bases). This receptor was obtained from a human donor who was the organ donor for an intestinal transplant. CDR3 sequence reads: CASLDPKGNEKLFF. The CDR3 DNA sequence: TGTGCCAGCTTGGACCCGAAGGGGAATGAAAAACTGTTTTTT.